This T cell receptor (beta chain) comes out of a study of PD-1 blockade in classical Hodgkin lymphoma. The repertoire was sequenced with immunoSEQ multiplex PCR; TCRdb's copy has only in-frame clones and lacks some. Of over 85,000 clones listed, roughly 76% are singletons. CDR1 and CDR2 (germline): SEHNR, FQNEAQ (reference sequence). The CDR3 totals 12 residues. V lost 5 bases and J lost 11, with 15 bases in between. Every one of the patients relapsed after autologous stem cell transplantation (brentuximab vedotin exposure was variable). The source material was peripheral blood mononuclear cells (PBMCs), sampled before the second cycle of nivolumab. This clonotype originated in a human donor with classical Hodgkin lymphoma. The rearrangement joins TRBV7-9 to TRBJ1-1, with unresolved D. Written as DNA, the CDR3 is TGTGCCAGCAGCCGATGGGAGGGCAAGGCTTTCTTT. This codes for CASSRWEGKAFF.